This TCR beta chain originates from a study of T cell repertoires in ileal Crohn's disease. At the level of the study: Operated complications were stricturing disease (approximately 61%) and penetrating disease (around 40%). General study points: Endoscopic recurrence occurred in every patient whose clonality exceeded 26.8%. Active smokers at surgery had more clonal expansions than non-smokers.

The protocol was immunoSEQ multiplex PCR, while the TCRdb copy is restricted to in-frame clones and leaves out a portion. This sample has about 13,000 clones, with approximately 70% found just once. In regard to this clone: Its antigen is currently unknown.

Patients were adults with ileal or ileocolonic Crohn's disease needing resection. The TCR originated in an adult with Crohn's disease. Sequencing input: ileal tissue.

The CDR3 sequence: CASSLSGAMSSYNSPLHF. CDR3 bases: TGTGCCAGCAGCTTGAGTGGGGCAATGAGCTCCTATAATTCACCCCTCCACTTT. The chain combines TRBV5-8 with TRBJ1-6; a possible D gene is TRBD1 (5 bases). The CDR3 length is 18 residues. V lost 1 base and J lost 0, with 14 bases in between. The germline V gene has CDR1 SGHTS and CDR2 YDEGEE.